These T cell receptor beta chains were read from a single sample in a study of T cell responses to AZD1222 COVID-19 vaccine. TCRdb keeps only in-frame clones here, not all; method: immunoSEQ multiplex PCR. The repertoire holds 100,000 or so clones, with less than 90% as singletons. The sample was peripheral blood, taken on day 0 of AZD1222 vaccination. These receptors came from an adult in good health. The CDR3 runs from the conserved cysteine through the conserved F or W. D genes are given only for firm matches.

CDR3	DNA	D	V	J
CASSLGIAGGQETQYF	TGTGCCAGCAGCTTAGGCATAGCGGGGGGCCAAGAGACCCAGTACTTC	TRBD2	TRBV7-6	TRBJ2-5
CASSYEGQNSPLHF	TGTGCCAGCAGTTACGAGGGGCAAAATTCACCCCTCCACTTT	NA	TRBV6-5	TRBJ1-6
CASKWTGAGGYTF	TGTGCCAGCAAGTGGACAGGGGCCGGGGGCTACACCTTC	TRBD1	TRBV5-4	TRBJ1-2
CATSREHSPLHF	TGTGCCACCAGCAGAGAGCATTCACCCCTCCACTTT	NA	TRBV15	TRBJ1-6
CSASGVQPQHF	TGCAGTGCTAGCGGGGTCCAGCCCCAGCATTTT	NA	TRBV20-1	TRBJ1-5
CASRAQGAWEKLFF	TGTGCCAGCAGGGCACAGGGGGCTTGGGAAAAACTGTTTTTT	TRBD1	TRBV28	TRBJ1-4
CASRGDSNQPQHF	TGTGCCAGCAGGGGGGATAGCAATCAGCCCCAGCATTTT	TRBD1	TRBV19	TRBJ1-5
CASSFAPGAYEQYF	TGCGCCAGCAGCTTCGCCCCAGGGGCCTACGAGCAGTACTTC	NA	TRBV5-1	TRBJ2-7
CASMLGAGQPQHF	TGTGCCAGTATGTTGGGGGCAGGGCAGCCCCAGCATTTT	NA	TRBV19	TRBJ1-5
CASSIAPGVNTEAFF	TGTGCCAGTAGTATAGCCCCGGGAGTGAACACTGAAGCTTTCTTT	NA	TRBV19	TRBJ1-1